The 16 T cell receptor beta chains below come from one sample, sequenced in a study of blood T cell repertoires in COVID-19. Clones were read by immunoSEQ multiplex PCR, and TCRdb kept only the in-frame ones, dropping some. The sample has some 220,000 clones; about 90% are singletons. The sample consisted of PBMCs or T cells enriched from blood (not recorded which). All receptors derive from a woman in her forties or fifties in a cohort exposed to, infected with or recovered from COVID-19 (not recorded which).

In this sample, this clone turned up once. CDR3 loop: CASSYTLNQPQHF. The CDR3 DNA follows: TGTGCCAGTTCGTACACCTTAAATCAGCCCCAGCATTTT. V and J are TRBV19 and TRBJ1-5; D gene unclear. The V and J ends lost 8 bases and 4 bases respectively, with 12 bases between them. The CDR3 loop spans 13 amino acids. Per the germline V gene, CDR1 is LNHDA and CDR2 is SQIVND (reference sequence).

This sequence joins TRBV4-3 and TRBJ2-5, with 11 positions matching TRBD1. Losses at the gene ends were 4 bases for V and 5 bases for J; bases not matched to a gene: 6. The CDR3 totals 15 residues. The germline V gene encodes CDR1 LGHNA and CDR2 YSLEER. The CDR3 sequence is CASSPWGQGDETQYF. CDR3 nucleotide sequence: TGCGCCAGCAGCCCGTGGGGACAGGGGGACGAGACCCAGTACTTC.

This clone has a single count. This chain connects TRBV5-4 to TRBJ2-2, with TRBD2 identical over 9 bases. This CDR3 is built from 16 residues. Germline CDR1 is SGHNT and CDR2 is YYREEE (reference sequence). Germline trimming cut 5 bases from V and 5 bases from J; bases unmatched to any gene: 10. CDR3: CASRPAPAGGTGELFF. For the CDR3, the DNA is TGTGCCAGCAGGCCCGCCCCAGCGGGGGGTACCGGGGAGCTGTTTTTT.

V usage is TRBV5-5 and J usage is TRBJ1-2; a weak D match, TRBD1 (6 bases). The CDR3 totals 13 residues. The V gene lost 4 bases and the J gene lost 8 bases, with 15 bases spanning the gap. The germline gives CDR1 SGHKS, CDR2 YYEKEE (reference sequence). DNA of the CDR3: TGTGCCAGCAGCACCAGGGGAGTGGGAGGCTACACCTTC. Translating it yields CASSTRGVGGYTF.

This chain uses TRBV6-2 or TRBV6-3 with TRBJ2-7; 8 bases agree with TRBD1. V was clipped by 4 bases and J by 4 bases; unmatched bases: 9. Germline CDR1 and CDR2: MNHEY and SVGEGT. The CDR3 covers 15 residues. The DNA of the CDR3 is TGTGCCAGCAGTTCCCGGCCCAGGGGGCAGTACGAGCAGTACTTC. The encoded protein is CASSSRPRGQYEQYF.

This chain connects TRBV9 to TRBJ2-1; 9 bases fit TRBD1. This CDR3 contains 16 residues. Germline V gene data show CDR1 as SGDLS and CDR2 as YYNGEE. Trimming removed 0 bases from V and 8 bases from J; junction bases left unmatched: 9. CDR3 nucleotide sequence: TGTGCCAGCAGCGTAGTAGGGGGGACAGGGTACGATGAGCAGTTCTTC. The encoded protein is CASSVVGGTGYDEQFF.

This chain connects TRBV5-4 to TRBJ2-5, with TRBD2 identical over 12 bases. Germline values: CDR1 SGHNT, CDR2 YYREEE (reference sequence). Losses at the gene ends were 4 bases for V and 4 bases for J; bases not matched to a gene: 8. The CDR3 has 16 residues. The CDR3 loop reads CASSNQLAGGPETQYF. For the CDR3, the DNA is TGTGCCAGCAGCAATCAACTAGCGGGGGGCCCAGAGACCCAGTACTTC.

The chain couples TRBV6-1 to TRBJ1-2; no firm D call. CDR1 is MNHNS, CDR2 SASEGT, per germline. The CDR3 is made up of 14 amino acids. V was trimmed by 2 bases and J by 7 bases, leaving 14 bases between them. CDR3 DNA: TGTGCCAGCAGTGAATACGGGAGGGTGAGTGGCTACACCTTC. Its translation is CASSEYGRVSGYTF.

This chain uses TRBV15 with TRBJ2-7, with D unresolved. Germline CDR1 LNHNV, CDR2 YYDKDF (reference sequence). This CDR3 is built from 13 residues. V shed 1 base and J shed 6 bases, with 10 bases lying between them. CDR3 in DNA: TGTGCCACCAGCAGAGCCCAGTTCTCCGAGCAGTACTTC. It encodes CATSRAQFSEQYF.

The CDR3 DNA is TGTGCCAGCTCACCTAACGAGGGGGCCTCGGGTGGCTACACCTTC. Translating it yields CASSPNEGASGGYTF. The chain carries TRBV18 and TRBJ1-2; 7 nucleotides line up with TRBD1. CDR1 KGHSH and CDR2 LQKENI come from the germline V gene. V shed 3 bases and J 7 bases; nucleotides not matched to a gene: 11. The CDR3 runs 15 residues.

This clone came up a few times. The V gene is TRBV4-2, the J gene TRBJ1-5, with a possible D match to TRBD1 (6 bases). The V and J ends lost 4 bases and 3 bases respectively, with 13 bases between them. CDR1 LGHNA and CDR2 YNFKEQ come from the germline V gene. The CDR3 contains 15 residues. This CDR3 reads CASSPDGQNNQPQHF. CDR3 sequence (DNA): TGTGCCAGCAGCCCCGACGGACAGAACAATCAGCCCCAGCATTTT.

The chain joins TRBV21-1 to TRBJ2-3; the D call in the table, TRBD1, was not verified against the DNA. TRBV21-1 is reported as a pseudogene. The CDR3 runs to 17 residues. The CDR3 loop is CASSKEGQTRTTDTQYF. The DNA of the CDR3 is TGTGCCAGCAGCAAAGAGGGACAAACACGCACCACAGATACGCAGTATTTT.

This chain links TRBV11-1 with TRBJ1-6; D is undetermined. Trimming took off 3 bases at V and 8 bases at J, with 5 bases between the two ends. Germline CDR1 is SGHAT and CDR2 is FQDESV (reference sequence). This CDR3 is 12 amino acids long. The CDR3 DNA reads TGTGCCAGCAGCTTGGAGCATTCACCCCTCCACTTT. This translates into CASSLEHSPLHF.

The table lists this clone with a count of one. V gene TRBV5-1 combines with J gene TRBJ2-3; TRBD1 might be the D (7 bases). CDR3 length equals 16 residues. Trimming stripped 7 bases from V and 1 base from J, with 19 bases between. Germline CDR1 SGHRS, CDR2 YFSETQ. The CDR3: CASFRGEGFGTDTQYF. CDR3 DNA sequence: TGCGCCAGCTTCAGGGGGGAAGGATTCGGCACAGATACGCAGTATTTT.

The CDR3 DNA reads TGTGCCAGCAGCGTATGGAGCGGGGGGCGCACAGATACGCAGTATTTT. Translation: CASSVWSGGRTDTQYF. The rearrangement joins TRBV9 to TRBJ2-3, with TRBD2 matching 9 bases. The trim removed 1 base at V and 1 base at J, leaving 4 bases unmatched. Germline V CDR1 and CDR2: SGDLS, YYNGEE. The CDR3 is 16 amino acids. Supplemented by reference TRBV9 and TRBJ2-3, the full variable domain reads DSGVTQTPKHLITATGQRVTLRCSPRSGDLSVYWYQQSLDQGLQFLIQYYNGEERAKGNILERFSAQQFPDLHSELNLSSLELGDSALYFCASSVWSGGRTDTQYFGPGTRLTVL.

J is TRBJ1-1 and V is TRBV9; 9 bases fit TRBD1. The CDR3 extends over 15 amino acids. Per germline, CDR1 SGDLS and CDR2 YYNGEE. Trimming took 3 bases from V and 6 from J; bases not matched to a gene: 9. The CDR3 loop reads CASSAGQGLIAEAFF. CDR3 bases: TGTGCCAGCAGCGCCGGACAGGGGCTGATTGCTGAAGCTTTCTTT. Using reference TRBV9 and TRBJ1-1 for the parts outside the CDR3, the full variable domain is DSGVTQTPKHLITATGQRVTLRCSPRSGDLSVYWYQQSLDQGLQFLIQYYNGEERAKGNILERFSAQQFPDLHSELNLSSLELGDSALYFCASSAGQGLIAEAFFGQGTRLTVV.